This is a list of T cell receptor beta chains from one sample in a study of cytomegalovirus exposure and HLA in healthy donors. Repertoires were generated with immunoSEQ multiplex PCR, while TCRdb's copy carries only in-frame clones and drops some. The sample has under 200,000 clones, about nine tenths seen once; the top ten hold approximately 10%. The sample taken for sequencing was PBMCs. These receptors were taken from a young woman in good health and CMV-seropositive. The CDR3 runs from the conserved cysteine through the conserved F or W. A D gene is named only where the DNA matches it firmly. Expanded clones are given a class, and other clones once, few, many or no size at all.

d_gene: -; v_gene: TRBV6-1; j_gene: TRBJ2-3; abundance: once; CDR3nt: TGTGCCACATACTATCCAGATACGCAGTATTTT; CDR3aa: CATYYPDTQYF
d_gene: -; v_gene: TRBV7-9; j_gene: TRBJ1-2; abundance: -; CDR3nt: TGTGCCAGCAGCTTATACCGGGCCCGGGGTGGCTATGGCTACACCTTC; CDR3aa: CASSLYRARGGYGYTF
d_gene: -; v_gene: TRBV28; j_gene: TRBJ1-5; abundance: -; CDR3nt: TGTGCCAGCACCGAGACGAGGGGGACGGTTAGCAATCAGCCCCAGCATTTT; CDR3aa: CASTETRGTVSNQPQHF
d_gene: -; v_gene: TRBV5-4; j_gene: TRBJ2-3; abundance: -; CDR3nt: TGTGCCAGCAGCTTGGAACAGATTAGCACAGATACGCAGTATTTT; CDR3aa: CASSLEQISTDTQYF
d_gene: -; v_gene: TRBV6-5; j_gene: TRBJ1-2; abundance: -; CDR3nt: TGTGCCAGCAGTTACCGGACGGGGACAAGGGGACATGGCTACACCTTC; CDR3aa: CASSYRTGTRGHGYTF
d_gene: TRBD2; v_gene: TRBV5-6; j_gene: TRBJ2-7; abundance: -; CDR3nt: TGTGCCAGCAGCTACCTAGCGGGAGGGCCGAACGAGCAGTACTTC; CDR3aa: CASSYLAGGPNEQYF
d_gene: -; v_gene: TRBV28; j_gene: TRBJ2-7; abundance: -; CDR3nt: TGTGCCAGCACCCCGGGACTCTACTACGAGCAGTACTTC; CDR3aa: CASTPGLYYEQYF
d_gene: -; v_gene: TRBV6-4; j_gene: TRBJ2-3; abundance: -; CDR3nt: TGTGCCAGCAGTGAAACCCAACTTGGAGATACGCAGTATTTT; CDR3aa: CASSETQLGDTQYF
d_gene: -; v_gene: TRBV30; j_gene: TRBJ1-2; abundance: -; CDR3nt: TGTGCCTGGAATCGGGGGGCGGATGGCTACACCTTC; CDR3aa: CAWNRGADGYTF
d_gene: -; v_gene: TRBV6-6; j_gene: TRBJ1-2; abundance: -; CDR3nt: TGTGCCAGCAGTTCCAACAGGCTTTATGGCTACACCTTC; CDR3aa: CASSSNRLYGYTF
d_gene: TRBD1; v_gene: TRBV6-6; j_gene: TRBJ2-7; abundance: -; CDR3nt: TGTGCCAGCAGGCGAGGGGGACAGGGGGAATACGAGCAGTACTTC; CDR3aa: CASRRGGQGEYEQYF
d_gene: -; v_gene: TRBV7-3; j_gene: TRBJ2-7; abundance: -; CDR3nt: TGTGCCAGCAGCCCGAAAGCCTCGGACACCCACGAGCAGTACTTC; CDR3aa: CASSPKASDTHEQYF
d_gene: -; v_gene: TRBV27; j_gene: TRBJ2-1; abundance: -; CDR3nt: TGTGCCAGCAGTTTCGACTGGCTCTCCTACAATGAGCAGTTCTTC; CDR3aa: CASSFDWLSYNEQFF
d_gene: TRBD2; v_gene: TRBV10-3; j_gene: TRBJ2-7; abundance: -; CDR3nt: TGTGCCATCGCCCCTAGCGGGAGGTACGAGCAGTACTTC; CDR3aa: CAIAPSGRYEQYF
d_gene: -; v_gene: TRBV30; j_gene: TRBJ2-7; abundance: -; CDR3nt: TGTGCCTGGAACACCCAGACCTACGAGCAGTACTTC; CDR3aa: CAWNTQTYEQYF
d_gene: -; v_gene: TRBV18; j_gene: TRBJ1-4; abundance: -; CDR3nt: TGTGCCAGCTCACCACGGCAGGGAACAACTAATGAAAAACTGTTTTTT; CDR3aa: CASSPRQGTTNEKLFF
d_gene: -; v_gene: TRBV5-4; j_gene: TRBJ1-2; abundance: -; CDR3nt: TGTGCCAGCAGCGTCGGGGGTAAGGGCTACACCTTC; CDR3aa: CASSVGGKGYTF
d_gene: -; v_gene: TRBV19; j_gene: TRBJ2-1; abundance: -; CDR3nt: TGTGCCAGTACCTCCGGACAGTTTAGGGAGCAGTTCTTC; CDR3aa: CASTSGQFREQFF
d_gene: -; v_gene: TRBV5-1; j_gene: TRBJ1-4; abundance: -; CDR3nt: TGCGCCAGCAGCTTGGCCTCAACTAATGAAAAACTGTTTTTT; CDR3aa: CASSLASTNEKLFF
d_gene: -; v_gene: TRBV11-1; j_gene: TRBJ2-2; abundance: -; CDR3nt: TGTGCCAGCAGCTTGGAGCGGGTAGCTGGGGAGCTGTTTTTT; CDR3aa: CASSLERVAGELFF
d_gene: -; v_gene: TRBV27; j_gene: TRBJ2-3; abundance: -; CDR3nt: TGTGCCAGCAGCTCAAGGGGGGGCTCTAAGTATTTT; CDR3aa: CASSSRGGSKYF
d_gene: -; v_gene: TRBV7-2; j_gene: TRBJ2-1; abundance: -; CDR3nt: TGTGCCAGCAGCTTAGACGGGGGTAACAATGAGCAGTTCTTC; CDR3aa: CASSLDGGNNEQFF
d_gene: TRBD1; v_gene: TRBV19; j_gene: TRBJ2-6; abundance: -; CDR3nt: TGTGCCAGTAGTGCCTTACAGGGGGCGTCCTCTGGGGCCAACGTCCTGACTTTC; CDR3aa: CASSALQGASSGANVLTF
d_gene: -; v_gene: TRBV7-3; j_gene: TRBJ2-7; abundance: -; CDR3nt: TGTGCCAGCAGCCCGACTAGTGTGGCATCCGAGCAGTACTTC; CDR3aa: CASSPTSVASEQYF
d_gene: -; v_gene: TRBV15; j_gene: TRBJ2-5; abundance: -; CDR3nt: TGTGCCACCAGCAGTACGCGCGAGACCCAGTACTTC; CDR3aa: CATSSTRETQYF
d_gene: -; v_gene: TRBV5-1; j_gene: TRBJ2-5; abundance: -; CDR3nt: TGCGCCAGCAGCTTGGAAGGTTCAGGGGTTCAAGAGACCCAGTACTTC; CDR3aa: CASSLEGSGVQETQYF
d_gene: -; v_gene: TRBV11-3; j_gene: TRBJ1-2; abundance: -; CDR3nt: TGTGCCAGCAGCCCCGTGAGGAACTATGGCTACACCTTC; CDR3aa: CASSPVRNYGYTF
d_gene: -; v_gene: TRBV7-6; j_gene: TRBJ2-7; abundance: -; CDR3nt: TGTGCCAGCAGCTTGGCGGGGGCGCCCTACGAGCAGTACTTC; CDR3aa: CASSLAGAPYEQYF
d_gene: -; v_gene: TRBV15; j_gene: TRBJ2-7; abundance: -; CDR3nt: TGTGCCACCAGCAGAGAAATGGGGGGGCAGGGGTACGAGCAGTACTTC; CDR3aa: CATSREMGGQGYEQYF
d_gene: TRBD2; v_gene: TRBV7-6; j_gene: TRBJ2-1; abundance: -; CDR3nt: TGTGCCAGCAGCAAATCTAGCGGGAGGACGAGCTCCTACAATGAGCAGTTCTTC; CDR3aa: CASSKSSGRTSSYNEQFF
d_gene: -; v_gene: TRBV19; j_gene: TRBJ1-1; abundance: -; CDR3nt: TGTGCCAGTAGTCTGGACAGTAGGGGATTTGGAGCTTTCTTT; CDR3aa: CASSLDSRGFGAFF
d_gene: TRBD1; v_gene: TRBV7-9; j_gene: TRBJ2-7; abundance: few; CDR3nt: TGTGCCAGCAGCTTAGATACAGGGGGCTACGAGCAGTACTTC; CDR3aa: CASSLDTGGYEQYF
d_gene: -; v_gene: TRBV7-8; j_gene: TRBJ2-5; abundance: -; CDR3nt: TGTGCCAGCAGCCAATACAGGGTGGGGGAGACCCAGTACTTC; CDR3aa: CASSQYRVGETQYF
d_gene: TRBD1; v_gene: TRBV5-6; j_gene: TRBJ2-5; abundance: -; CDR3nt: TGTGCCAGCAGCTTACCGACAGGGGGCGGACAAAGGGTGGAGACCCAGTACTTC; CDR3aa: CASSLPTGGGQRVETQYF
d_gene: -; v_gene: TRBV7-9; j_gene: TRBJ2-5; abundance: -; CDR3nt: TGTGCCAGCACCTCCCGAGGGGGGCAGGGGGGTCAAGAGACCCAGTACTTC; CDR3aa: CASTSRGGQGGQETQYF
d_gene: -; v_gene: TRBV6-4; j_gene: TRBJ2-3; abundance: -; CDR3nt: TGTGCCAGCAGGACAGAGGACAGCAGCACAGATACGCAGTATTTT; CDR3aa: CASRTEDSSTDTQYF